This T cell receptor beta chain was identified in a study of T cell changes during pregnancy in multiple sclerosis. V was trimmed by 4 bases and J by 4 bases, leaving 8 bases between them. Per germline, CDR1 SGDLS and CDR2 YYNGEE. The CDR3 runs to 12 residues. Here immunoSEQ multiplex PCR was the method, and the copy in TCRdb shows in-frame clones only, minus some. The sample records 85,000 to 100,000 clones, 80% to 95% being singletons. The TCR comes from a female donor with multiple sclerosis, enrolled in a pregnancy study. Here the sequenced sample was peripheral blood, taken after pregnancy. This chain connects TRBV9 to TRBJ1-2, with D maybe TRBD1 (5 bases). In nucleotides, the CDR3 is TGTGCCAGCAGCCCAGGGTCCTATGGCTACACCTTC. This gives the protein CASSPGSYGYTF. Combining the CDR3 with reference TRBV9 and TRBJ1-2 gives the whole variable domain DSGVTQTPKHLITATGQRVTLRCSPRSGDLSVYWYQQSLDQGLQFLIQYYNGEERAKGNILERFSAQQFPDLHSELNLSSLELGDSALYFCASSPGSYGYTFGSGTRLTVV.